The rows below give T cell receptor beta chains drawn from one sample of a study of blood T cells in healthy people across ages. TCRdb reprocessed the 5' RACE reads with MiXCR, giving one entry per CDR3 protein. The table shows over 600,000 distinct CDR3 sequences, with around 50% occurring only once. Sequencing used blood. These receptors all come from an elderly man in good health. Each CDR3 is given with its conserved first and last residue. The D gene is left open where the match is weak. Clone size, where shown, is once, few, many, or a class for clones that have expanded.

cdr3_aa: CASSSAGDTQYF; cdr3_nt: TGTGCCAGCAGCTCGGCAGGGGATACGCAGTATTTT; d_call: .; v_call: TRBV7-3; clone_size: .; j_call: TRBJ2-3
cdr3_aa: CASSLLADGDTQYF; cdr3_nt: TGTGCCAGCAGCTTATTGGCGGATGGGGATACGCAGTATTTT; d_call: .; v_call: TRBV7-2; clone_size: .; j_call: TRBJ2-3
cdr3_aa: CASRESQGYEQYF; cdr3_nt: TGTGCCAGCAGGGAATCACAGGGATACGAGCAGTACTTC; d_call: .; v_call: TRBV6-6; clone_size: .; j_call: TRBJ2-7
cdr3_aa: CSARRNYNEQFF; cdr3_nt: TGCAGTGCCCGGCGGAACTACAATGAGCAGTTCTTC; d_call: .; v_call: TRBV20-1; clone_size: few; j_call: TRBJ2-1
cdr3_aa: CASGVTSPYNEQFF; cdr3_nt: TGTGCCAGCGGTGTAACCTCCCCCTACAATGAGCAGTTCTTC; d_call: .; v_call: TRBV12-3/TRBV12-4; clone_size: .; j_call: TRBJ2-1
cdr3_aa: CASKSRMNTGELFF; cdr3_nt: TGTGCCAGCAAGTCGCGAATGAACACCGGGGAGCTGTTTTTT; d_call: .; v_call: TRBV12-3/TRBV12-4; clone_size: .; j_call: TRBJ2-2
cdr3_aa: CASSLRVRAFF; cdr3_nt: TGTGCCAGCAGCCTCAGGGTACGCGCTTTCTTT; d_call: .; v_call: TRBV7-9; clone_size: few; j_call: TRBJ1-1
cdr3_aa: CASSLDSGGKLFF; cdr3_nt: TGTGCCAGCAGCTTGGACTCGGGGGGAAAACTGTTTTTT; d_call: .; v_call: TRBV7-2; clone_size: .; j_call: TRBJ1-4
cdr3_aa: CASSQYARRDEKLFF; cdr3_nt: TGCGCCAGTAGCCAATACGCCAGGCGGGACGAAAAACTGTTTTTT; d_call: .; v_call: TRBV4-3; clone_size: .; j_call: TRBJ1-4
cdr3_aa: CSASTGSYNEQFF; cdr3_nt: TGCAGTGCTAGTACAGGCTCCTACAATGAGCAGTTCTTC; d_call: .; v_call: TRBV20-1; clone_size: few; j_call: TRBJ2-1
cdr3_aa: CASSDRDSGRKDTQYF; cdr3_nt: TGTGCCAGCAGTGACCGGGACTCCGGTCGGAAAGATACGCAGTATTTT; d_call: .; v_call: TRBV12-3/TRBV12-4; clone_size: few; j_call: TRBJ2-3
cdr3_aa: CASSKAGSGRRDTQYF; cdr3_nt: TGTGCCAGCAGCAAGGCTGGTAGCGGGAGACGAGATACGCAGTATTTT; d_call: TRBD2; v_call: TRBV12-3/TRBV12-4; clone_size: .; j_call: TRBJ2-3
cdr3_aa: CASSLEGGPEETQYF; cdr3_nt: TGCGCCAGCAGCTTGGAAGGGGGGCCGGAGGAGACCCAGTACTTC; d_call: .; v_call: TRBV5-1; clone_size: .; j_call: TRBJ2-5
cdr3_aa: CASSLDPGANEKLFF; cdr3_nt: TGTGCCAGCAGCTTAGATCCGGGGGCTAATGAAAAACTGTTTTTT; d_call: .; v_call: TRBV7-2; clone_size: once; j_call: TRBJ1-4
cdr3_aa: CSAQDRGYTDTQYF; cdr3_nt: TGCAGTGCCCAGGACAGGGGGTACACAGATACGCAGTATTTT; d_call: TRBD1; v_call: TRBV20-1; clone_size: many; j_call: TRBJ2-3
cdr3_aa: CASSRNRAGNEQYF; cdr3_nt: TGCGCCAGCAGCCGGAACAGGGCAGGGAACGAGCAGTACTTC; d_call: .; v_call: TRBV4-3; clone_size: .; j_call: TRBJ2-7
cdr3_aa: CASRSGTGSEKLFF; cdr3_nt: TGTGCCAGCAGATCCGGGACAGGGAGTGAAAAACTGTTTTTT; d_call: TRBD1; v_call: TRBV12-3/TRBV12-4; clone_size: .; j_call: TRBJ1-4
cdr3_aa: CASRIPGQGATGELFF; cdr3_nt: TGTGCCAGCAGGATACCGGGACAGGGGGCAACCGGGGAGCTGTTTTTT; d_call: TRBD1; v_call: TRBV7-3; clone_size: once; j_call: TRBJ2-2
cdr3_aa: CASSLDRGGGTYEQYF; cdr3_nt: TGTGCCAGCAGCTTGGACAGGGGGGGCGGCACCTACGAGCAGTACTTC; d_call: .; v_call: TRBV5-6; clone_size: .; j_call: TRBJ2-7
cdr3_aa: CSAQGDTGGDTEAFF; cdr3_nt: TGCAGTGCTCAAGGTGACACCGGCGGTGACACTGAAGCTTTCTTT; d_call: .; v_call: TRBV20-1; clone_size: once; j_call: TRBJ1-1
cdr3_aa: CASRTTRYRNTGELFF; cdr3_nt: TGTGCCAGCAGAACTACGCGTTACAGGAACACCGGGGAGCTGTTTTTT; d_call: .; v_call: TRBV2; clone_size: .; j_call: TRBJ2-2
cdr3_aa: CAISESLADEAFF; cdr3_nt: TGTGCCATCAGTGAGTCGTTGGCTGATGAAGCTTTCTTT; d_call: .; v_call: TRBV10-3; clone_size: .; j_call: TRBJ1-1
cdr3_aa: CASSLVVISYNEQFF; cdr3_nt: TGTGCCAGCAGTTTAGTTGTTATCTCCTACAATGAGCAGTTCTTC; d_call: .; v_call: TRBV12-3/TRBV12-4; clone_size: .; j_call: TRBJ2-1
cdr3_aa: CASSSQSGGISTGELFF; cdr3_nt: TGTGCCAGCAGCTCGCAATCGGGAGGGATAAGCACCGGGGAGCTGTTTTTT; d_call: TRBD2; v_call: TRBV7-2; clone_size: once; j_call: TRBJ2-2
cdr3_aa: CASSVVGGQGYNEQFF; cdr3_nt: TGTGCCAGCAGCGTAGTAGGGGGACAGGGTTACAATGAGCAGTTCTTC; d_call: TRBD1; v_call: TRBV9; clone_size: .; j_call: TRBJ2-1
cdr3_aa: CASREREAHNEQYF; cdr3_nt: TGTGCCAGCAGAGAACGAGAGGCCCACAACGAGCAGTACTTC; d_call: .; v_call: TRBV7-9; clone_size: .; j_call: TRBJ2-7
cdr3_aa: CASSFITSGSGETQYF; cdr3_nt: TGCGCCAGCAGCTTTATAACGAGCGGGAGTGGGGAGACCCAGTACTTC; d_call: TRBD2; v_call: TRBV5-1; clone_size: .; j_call: TRBJ2-5
cdr3_aa: CASNVDPGGNEKLFF; cdr3_nt: TGTGCCAGCAACGTAGATCCGGGAGGGAATGAAAAACTGTTTTTT; d_call: .; v_call: TRBV9; clone_size: .; j_call: TRBJ1-4
cdr3_aa: CATSDFNRADTQYF; cdr3_nt: TGTGCCACCAGTGATTTTAACAGGGCGGATACGCAGTATTTT; d_call: .; v_call: TRBV24-1; clone_size: many; j_call: TRBJ2-3
cdr3_aa: CASVPELSNQETQYF; cdr3_nt: TGCGCCAGCGTCCCAGAACTATCAAACCAAGAGACCCAGTACTTC; d_call: .; v_call: TRBV4-3; clone_size: .; j_call: TRBJ2-5
cdr3_aa: CSARDIHPSNQPQHF; cdr3_nt: TGCAGTGCTAGAGACATACACCCTAGCAATCAGCCCCAGCATTTT; d_call: .; v_call: TRBV20-1; clone_size: few; j_call: TRBJ1-5
cdr3_aa: CATRYSNQPQHF; cdr3_nt: TGTGCCACCCGATATAGCAATCAGCCCCAGCATTTT; d_call: .; v_call: TRBV28; clone_size: .; j_call: TRBJ1-5
cdr3_aa: CASSQLSGARTDTQYF; cdr3_nt: TGTGCCAGCAGCCAACTCTCCGGAGCTCGCACAGATACGCAGTATTTT; d_call: .; v_call: TRBV4-2; clone_size: .; j_call: TRBJ2-3
cdr3_aa: CSVEVGGWYEQYF; cdr3_nt: TGCAGCGTTGAAGTGGGGGGCTGGTACGAGCAGTACTTC; d_call: .; v_call: TRBV29-1; clone_size: few; j_call: TRBJ2-7
cdr3_aa: CASSLQVSGANVLTF; cdr3_nt: TGTGCCAGCAGCCTACAGGTCTCTGGGGCCAACGTCCTGACTTTC; d_call: .; v_call: TRBV14; clone_size: few; j_call: TRBJ2-6
cdr3_aa: CASSKGQGAYNEQYF; cdr3_nt: TGTGCCAGCTCAAAGGGACAGGGGGCGTATAACGAGCAGTACTTC; d_call: TRBD1; v_call: TRBV18; clone_size: few; j_call: TRBJ2-7
cdr3_aa: CASSPLPGTNEKLFF; cdr3_nt: TGCGCCAGCAGCCCACTCCCAGGGACTAATGAAAAACTGTTTTTT; d_call: .; v_call: TRBV4-3; clone_size: .; j_call: TRBJ1-4
cdr3_aa: CASSEATTSNSYEQYF; cdr3_nt: TGTGCCAGCAGTGAAGCCACGACTAGTAATTCATACGAGCAGTACTTC; d_call: .; v_call: TRBV2; clone_size: .; j_call: TRBJ2-7
cdr3_aa: CASSQDLQGYEQYF; cdr3_nt: TGCGCCAGCAGCCAAGATCTTCAAGGATACGAGCAGTACTTC; d_call: .; v_call: TRBV4-1; clone_size: many; j_call: TRBJ2-7
cdr3_aa: CASSVGRGYNSPLHF; cdr3_nt: TGTGCCAGCAGTGTGGGACGGGGATATAATTCACCCCTCCACTTT; d_call: .; v_call: TRBV6-1; clone_size: .; j_call: TRBJ1-6
cdr3_aa: CSATAGGPRNEQLF; cdr3_nt: TGCAGTGCTACCGCGGGAGGGCCGCGGAATGAGCAGCTCTTC; d_call: TRBD2; v_call: TRBV20-1; clone_size: .; j_call: TRBJ2-1
cdr3_aa: CASSGTGGKNIQYF; cdr3_nt: TGTGCCAGCAGCGGGACAGGGGGCAAAAACATTCAGTACTTC; d_call: TRBD1; v_call: TRBV7-9; clone_size: few; j_call: TRBJ2-4
cdr3_aa: CASSVEPITDTQYF; cdr3_nt: TGTGCCAGCAGTGTAGAGCCAATCACAGATACGCAGTATTTT; d_call: .; v_call: TRBV12-3/TRBV12-4; clone_size: .; j_call: TRBJ2-3
cdr3_aa: CASSLLLSGSSGELFF; cdr3_nt: TGCGCCAGCAGCTTGCTTTTGAGCGGGAGTTCCGGGGAGCTGTTTTTT; d_call: TRBD2; v_call: TRBV5-1; clone_size: .; j_call: TRBJ2-2
cdr3_aa: CASSSPLGTNYEQYF; cdr3_nt: TGCGCCAGCAGTTCCCCCCTCGGGACTAACTACGAGCAGTACTTC; d_call: TRBD2; v_call: TRBV6-6; clone_size: .; j_call: TRBJ2-7
cdr3_aa: CASSLGNEDTDTQYF; cdr3_nt: TGTGCCAGCAGCTTAGGTAACGAGGACACAGATACGCAGTATTTT; d_call: .; v_call: TRBV7-9; clone_size: few; j_call: TRBJ2-3